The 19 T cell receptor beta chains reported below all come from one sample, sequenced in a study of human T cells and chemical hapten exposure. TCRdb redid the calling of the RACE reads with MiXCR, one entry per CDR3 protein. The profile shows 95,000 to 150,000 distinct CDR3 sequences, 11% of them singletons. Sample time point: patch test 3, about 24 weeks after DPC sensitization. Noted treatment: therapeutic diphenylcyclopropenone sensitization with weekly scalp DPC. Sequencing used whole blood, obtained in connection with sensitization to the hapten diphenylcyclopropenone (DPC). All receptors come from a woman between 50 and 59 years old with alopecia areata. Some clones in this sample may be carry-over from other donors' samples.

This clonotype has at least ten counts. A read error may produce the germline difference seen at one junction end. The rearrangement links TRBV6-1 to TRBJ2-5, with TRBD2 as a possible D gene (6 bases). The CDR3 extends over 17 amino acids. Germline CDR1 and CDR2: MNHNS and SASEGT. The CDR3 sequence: CATSMKPTFGGQETQYF. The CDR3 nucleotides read TGTGCCACCAGTATGAAGCCCACGTTCGGGGGCCAAGAGACCCAGTACTTC.

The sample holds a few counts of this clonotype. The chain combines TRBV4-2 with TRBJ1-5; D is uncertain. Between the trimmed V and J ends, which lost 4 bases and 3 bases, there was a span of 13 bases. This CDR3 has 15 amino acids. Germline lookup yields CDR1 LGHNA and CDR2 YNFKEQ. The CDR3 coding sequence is TGTGCCAGCAGCCCCGTCCGGGGTCCCAATCAGCCCCAGCATTTT. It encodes CASSPVRGPNQPQHF.

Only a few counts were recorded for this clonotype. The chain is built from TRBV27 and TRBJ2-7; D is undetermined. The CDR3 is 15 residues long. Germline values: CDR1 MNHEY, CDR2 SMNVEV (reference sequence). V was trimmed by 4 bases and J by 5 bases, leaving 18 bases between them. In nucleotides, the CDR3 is TGTGCCAGCAGTTCCTTTGGTGTAGGGTACCACGAGCAGTACTTC. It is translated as CASSSFGVGYHEQYF.

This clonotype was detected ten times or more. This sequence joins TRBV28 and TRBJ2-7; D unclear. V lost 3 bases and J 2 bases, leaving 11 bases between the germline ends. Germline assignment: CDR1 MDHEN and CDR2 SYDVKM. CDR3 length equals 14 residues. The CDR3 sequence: CASSFGGDTYEQYF. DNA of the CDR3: TGTGCCAGCAGTTTCGGTGGGGATACCTACGAGCAGTACTTC. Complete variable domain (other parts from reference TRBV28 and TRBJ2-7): DVKVTQSSRYLVKRTGEKVFLECVQDMDHENMFWYRQDPGLGLRLIYFSYDVKMKEKGDIPEGYSVSREKKERFSLILESASTNQTSMYLCASSFGGDTYEQYFGPGTRLTVT.

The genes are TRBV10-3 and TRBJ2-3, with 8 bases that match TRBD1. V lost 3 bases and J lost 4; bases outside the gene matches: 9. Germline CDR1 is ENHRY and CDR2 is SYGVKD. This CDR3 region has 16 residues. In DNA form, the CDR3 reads TGTGCCATCAGTGACCCGGGGACAGGCGAGTCAGATACGCAGTATTTT. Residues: CAISDPGTGESDTQYF.

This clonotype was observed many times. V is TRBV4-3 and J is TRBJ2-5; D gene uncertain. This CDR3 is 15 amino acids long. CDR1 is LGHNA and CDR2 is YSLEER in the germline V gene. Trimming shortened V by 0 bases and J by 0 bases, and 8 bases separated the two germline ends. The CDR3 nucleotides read TGCGCCAGCAGCCAAGAATCCGGGTACCAAGAGACCCAGTACTTC. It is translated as CASSQESGYQETQYF.

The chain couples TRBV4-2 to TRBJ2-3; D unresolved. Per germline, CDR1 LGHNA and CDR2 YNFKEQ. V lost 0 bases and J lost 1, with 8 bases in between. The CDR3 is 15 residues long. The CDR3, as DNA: TGTGCCAGCAGCCAAGATGATTTGGGCACAGATACGCAGTATTTT. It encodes CASSQDDLGTDTQYF.

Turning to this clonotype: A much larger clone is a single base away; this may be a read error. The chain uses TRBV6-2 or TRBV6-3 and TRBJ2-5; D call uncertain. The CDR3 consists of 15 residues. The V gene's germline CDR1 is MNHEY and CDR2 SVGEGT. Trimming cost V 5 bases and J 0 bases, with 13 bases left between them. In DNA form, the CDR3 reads TGTGCCAGCAGTCCCATAAGGTGGGACCAAGAGACCCAGTACTTC. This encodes CASSPIRWDQETQYF.

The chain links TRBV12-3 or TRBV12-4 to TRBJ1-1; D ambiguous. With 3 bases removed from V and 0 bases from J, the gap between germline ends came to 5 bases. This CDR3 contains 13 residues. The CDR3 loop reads CASSFSLNTEAFF. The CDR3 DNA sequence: TGTGCCAGCAGTTTTTCCCTGAACACTGAAGCTTTCTTT.

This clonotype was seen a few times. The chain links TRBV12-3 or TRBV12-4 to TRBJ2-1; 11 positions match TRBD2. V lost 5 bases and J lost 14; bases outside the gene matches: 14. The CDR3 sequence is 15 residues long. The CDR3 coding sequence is TGTGCCAGCAGTCCCCGCGGTAGCGGGGGGGCCAAGGAGTTCTTC. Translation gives CASSPRGSGGAKEFF.

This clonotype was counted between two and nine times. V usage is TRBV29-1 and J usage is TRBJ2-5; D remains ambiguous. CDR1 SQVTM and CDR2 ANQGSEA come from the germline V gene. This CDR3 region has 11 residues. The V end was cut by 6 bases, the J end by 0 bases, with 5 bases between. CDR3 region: CSVLDQETQYF. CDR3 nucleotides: TGCAGCGTGTTGGACCAAGAGACCCAGTACTTC.

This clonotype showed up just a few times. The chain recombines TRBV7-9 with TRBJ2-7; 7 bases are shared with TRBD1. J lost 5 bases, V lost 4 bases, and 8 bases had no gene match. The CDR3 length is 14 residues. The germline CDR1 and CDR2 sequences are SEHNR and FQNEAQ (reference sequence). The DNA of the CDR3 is TGTGCCAGCAGCTCAGCCGGGACAGCCAACGAGCAGTACTTC. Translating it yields CASSSAGTANEQYF.

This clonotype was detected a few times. Here the CDR3 reads CASSLGLGFYEQYF. The CDR3 nucleotides are TGTGCCAGCAGTTTGGGGCTGGGGTTCTACGAGCAGTACTTC. The chain links TRBV28 to TRBJ2-7; possible D gene TRBD1, 5 bases. From germline, CDR1 is MDHEN and CDR2 SYDVKM. V shed 3 bases and J shed 3 bases, with 12 bases lying between them. This CDR3 contains 14 residues.

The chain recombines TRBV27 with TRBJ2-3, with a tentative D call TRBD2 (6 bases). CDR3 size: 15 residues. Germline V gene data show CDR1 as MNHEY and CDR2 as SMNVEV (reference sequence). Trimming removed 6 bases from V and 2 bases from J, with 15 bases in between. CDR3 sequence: CASRGGLYSTDTQYF. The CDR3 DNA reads TGTGCCAGCAGGGGGGGACTTTATTCCACAGATACGCAGTATTTT.

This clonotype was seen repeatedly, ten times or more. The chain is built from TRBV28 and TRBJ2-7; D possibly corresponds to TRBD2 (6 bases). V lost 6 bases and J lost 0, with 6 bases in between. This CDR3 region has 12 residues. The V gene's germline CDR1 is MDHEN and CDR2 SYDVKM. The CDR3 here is CASRRGSYEQYF. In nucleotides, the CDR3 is TGTGCCAGCAGGCGGGGCTCCTACGAGCAGTACTTC.

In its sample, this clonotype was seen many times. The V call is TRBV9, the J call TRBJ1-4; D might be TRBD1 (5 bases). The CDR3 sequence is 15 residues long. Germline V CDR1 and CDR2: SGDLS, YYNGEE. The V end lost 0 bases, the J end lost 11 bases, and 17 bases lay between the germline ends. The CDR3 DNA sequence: TGTGCCAGCAGCGTAGACAGCAACCGGGGGGGGAAACTGTTTTTT. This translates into CASSVDSNRGGKLFF.

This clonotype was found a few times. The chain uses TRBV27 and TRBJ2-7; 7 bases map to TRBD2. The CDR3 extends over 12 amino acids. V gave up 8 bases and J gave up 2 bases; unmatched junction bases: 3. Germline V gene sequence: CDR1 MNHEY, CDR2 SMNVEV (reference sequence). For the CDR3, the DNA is TGTGCCAGCGCCGGGACTACCTACGAGCAGTACTTC. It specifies CASAGTTYEQYF.

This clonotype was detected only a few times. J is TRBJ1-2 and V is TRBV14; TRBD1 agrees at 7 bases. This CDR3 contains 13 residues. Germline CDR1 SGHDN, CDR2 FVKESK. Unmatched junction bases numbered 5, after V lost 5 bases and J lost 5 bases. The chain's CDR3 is CASSKTGWYGYTF. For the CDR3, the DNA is TGTGCCAGCAGCAAGACAGGGTGGTATGGCTACACCTTC. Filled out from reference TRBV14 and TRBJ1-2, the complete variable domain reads EAGVTQFPSHSVIEKGQTVTLRCDPISGHDNLYWYRRVMGKEIKFLLHFVKESKQDESGMPNNRFLAERTGGTYSTLKVQPAELEDSGVYFCASSKTGWYGYTFGSGTRLTVV.

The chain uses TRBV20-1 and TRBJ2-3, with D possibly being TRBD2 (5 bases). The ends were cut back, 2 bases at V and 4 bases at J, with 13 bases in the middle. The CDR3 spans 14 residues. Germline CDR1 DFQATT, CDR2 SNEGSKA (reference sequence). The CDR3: CSARHAGGPDTQYF. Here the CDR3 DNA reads TGCAGTGCTAGACACGCGGGCGGTCCAGATACGCAGTATTTT.